What follows are 22 T cell receptor beta chains derived from one specimen sequenced in a study of T-cell memory formation after mild COVID-19. TCRdb redid the calling of the 5' RACE reads with MiXCR, one entry per CDR3 protein. The sample has around 300,000 distinct CDR3 sequences, around 15% seen once. What was sequenced was PBMCs or a T cell subset sorted from them (not recorded which). The receptors here all came from a man aged 18 to 29 who had mild COVID-19 (a few samples of this study predate the infection). Cell type and time point are not known.

This clonotype was detected only a few times. The chain couples TRBV29-1 to TRBJ2-1, with D perhaps TRBD2 (5 bases). CDR1 is SQVTM and CDR2 is ANQGSEA in the germline V gene. V gave up 6 bases and J gave up 10 bases, with 13 bases separating them. The length of the CDR3 is 11 residues. CDR3: CSVVSREEQFF. In DNA form, the CDR3 reads TGCAGCGTCGTGAGCCGGGAAGAGCAGTTCTTC.

V is TRBV7-6 and J is TRBJ2-5; D unclear. V was cut by 2 bases and J by 5 bases, with 15 bases left in between. The CDR3 loop spans 15 amino acids. Germline lookup yields CDR1 SGHVS and CDR2 FNYEAQ. Here the CDR3 DNA reads TGTGCCAGCAGCTTAAGGCTTGGGGTCGGGGAGACCCAGTACTTC. The encoded protein is CASSLRLGVGETQYF.

The chain uses TRBV5-4 and TRBJ2-1, with D perhaps matching TRBD1 (5 bases). The CDR3 runs 14 residues. CDR1 is SGHNT, CDR2 YYREEE, per germline (reference sequence). The ends were cut back, 5 bases at V and 7 bases at J, with 16 bases in the middle. CDR3 sequence reads: CASRYGPGANEQFF. CDR3 DNA sequence: TGTGCCAGCAGGTACGGCCCTGGGGCAAATGAGCAGTTCTTC.

J is TRBJ2-3 and V is TRBV4-2; D gene ambiguous. The CDR3 has 16 residues. V shed 4 bases and J shed 2 bases, with 16 bases lying between them. Germline assignment: CDR1 LGHNA and CDR2 YNFKEQ. Here the CDR3 reads CASSPLRAAATDTQYF. The CDR3 nucleotides read TGTGCCAGCAGCCCCCTAAGGGCCGCGGCCACAGATACGCAGTATTTT.

The chain has TRBV6-2 or TRBV6-3 and TRBJ1-1; no definite D call. The germline V gene has CDR1 MNHEY and CDR2 SVGEGT. V gave up 3 bases and J gave up 1 base, with 9 bases separating them. The CDR3 has 14 residues. CDR3 sequence: CASSYGYRNTEAFF. DNA of the CDR3: TGTGCCAGCAGTTATGGGTACAGGAACACTGAAGCTTTCTTT.

This clonotype came up a few times. This rearrangement joins TRBV12-3 or TRBV12-4 to TRBJ1-5; 7 nucleotides line up with TRBD1. The CDR3 consists of 20 residues. Trimming at V came to 8 bases and at J to 5 bases, leaving 27 bases not matched to a gene. In nucleotides, the CDR3 is TGTGCCAGCCTTCAAGGGACAGTCGCGGCCCGGTATTACAGAGATCAGCCCCAGCATTTT. Translation: CASLQGTVAARYYRDQPQHF.

This clonotype was counted between two and nine times. J is TRBJ2-7 and V is TRBV18, with D hard to call. Trimming took 5 bases from V and 0 from J, leaving 11 bases between them. This CDR3 has 14 residues. Per germline, CDR1 KGHSH and CDR2 LQKENI. The CDR3 loop is CASSSQGFSYEQYF. Written as DNA, the CDR3 is TGTGCCAGCTCATCCCAAGGTTTCTCCTACGAGCAGTACTTC. The full variable domain, rest sourced from reference TRBV18 and TRBJ2-7, is NAGVMQNPRHLVRRRGQEARLRCSPMKGHSHVYWYRQLPEEGLKFMVYLQKENIIDESGMPKERFSAEFPKEGPSILRIQQVVRGDSAAYFCASSSQGFSYEQYFGPGTRLTVT.

This clonotype was detected ten times or more. This rearrangement joins TRBV6-6 to TRBJ2-1; D unresolved. The ends were cut back, 7 bases at V and 8 bases at J, with 21 bases in the middle. The CDR3 runs 15 residues. Looked up from germline, CDR1 is MNHNY and CDR2 is SVGAGI (reference sequence). The CDR3 DNA follows: TGTGCCAGCACCCCAACGGACGTTGAGCTTGATGAGCAGTTCTTC. Translation gives CASTPTDVELDEQFF.

This chain links TRBV7-6 with TRBJ2-1; D not resolved. V dropped 1 base and J dropped 0 bases, with 10 bases sitting between them. CDR1 is SGHVS and CDR2 is FNYEAQ in the germline V gene. The CDR3 consists of 16 residues. In DNA, the CDR3 is TGTGCCAGCAGCTTAGAACAGTCCAGCTCCTACAATGAGCAGTTCTTC. Protein: CASSLEQSSSYNEQFF.

This clonotype has just a few counts. The J gene is TRBJ1-2, the V gene TRBV7-6, with 7 bases lining up with TRBD1. The CDR3 spans 16 residues. Germline values: CDR1 SGHVS, CDR2 FNYEAQ. With V trimmed by 5 bases and J by 4 bases, 13 bases remained unmatched. The CDR3 region has the DNA TGTGCCAGCAGCCCCTCCTTCACAGGGGATTCCTATGGCTACACCTTC. Protein: CASSPSFTGDSYGYTF.

A few counts support this clonotype. The genes are TRBV5-1 and TRBJ1-1; D unresolved. The V gene's germline CDR1 is SGHRS and CDR2 YFSETQ. CDR3 size: 14 residues. V gave up 0 bases and J gave up 5 bases, with 11 bases separating them. The CDR3 loop reads CASSLGALETEAFF. Written as DNA, the CDR3 is TGCGCCAGCAGCTTGGGGGCCCTGGAGACTGAAGCTTTCTTT. The full variable domain, its missing parts supplied by reference TRBV5-1 and TRBJ1-1, is KAGVTQTPRYLIKTRGQQVTLSCSPISGHRSVSWYQQTPGQGLQFLFEYFSETQRNKGNFPGRFSGRQFSNSRSEMNVSTLELGDSALYLCASSLGALETEAFFGQGTRLTVV.

The table lists this clonotype with a few counts. At one end, the junction sequence differs from germline, possibly due to a read error. CDR3 amino acids: CSANYLGGPGDDQYF. The CDR3 DNA is TGCAGTGCCAATTACCTCGGGGGGCCCGGGGACGATCAGTACTTC. The chain employs TRBV20-1 and TRBJ2-7, with D maybe TRBD2 (7 bases). The germline gives CDR1 DFQATT, CDR2 SNEGSKA (reference sequence). The CDR3 covers 15 residues.

This clonotype was detected ten times or more. The chain is built from TRBV7-2 and TRBJ1-5; D gene uncertain. Germline V gene data show CDR1 as SGHTA and CDR2 as FQGNSA. The ends were cut back, 4 bases at V and 4 bases at J, with 8 bases in the middle. This CDR3 has 13 residues. The CDR3 nucleotides read TGTGCCAGCAGCTCCGTTGGAAATCAGCCCCAGCATTTT. Translating gives CASSSVGNQPQHF. The full variable domain, in which reference TRBV7-2 and TRBJ1-5 provide the parts outside the CDR3, is GAGVSQSPSNKVTEKGKDVELRCDPISGHTALYWYRQSLGQGLEFLIYFQGNSAPDKSGLPSDRFSAERTGGSVSTLTIQRTQQEDSAVYLCASSSVGNQPQHFGDGTRLSIL.

The rearrangement uses TRBV11-2 and TRBJ2-5; D is possibly TRBD2 (5 bases). The V and J ends lost 4 bases and 1 base respectively, with 13 bases between them. The V gene's germline CDR1 is SGHAT and CDR2 FQNNGV. The CDR3 runs 15 residues. Written as DNA, the CDR3 is TGTGCCAGCAGCTCATCAGCGGCGCTCCAAGAGACCCAGTACTTC. Translated: CASSSSAALQETQYF.

The chain has TRBV7-9 and TRBJ1-1; D not resolved. Per germline, CDR1 SEHNR and CDR2 FQNEAQ (reference sequence). This CDR3 has 11 residues. The V gene lost 8 bases and the J gene lost 7 bases, with 11 bases spanning the gap. The CDR3 DNA reads TGTGCCAGCCGGACCGACGGTGAAGCTTTCTTT. Amino acid sequence: CASRTDGEAFF.

This chain uses TRBV27 with TRBJ2-7; D is uncertain. V lost 4 bases and J 4 bases, leaving 14 bases between the germline ends. CDR1 and CDR2 (germline): MNHEY, SMNVEV (reference sequence). The length of the CDR3 is 14 residues. CDR3 in amino acids: CASSSVHQVYEQYF. The CDR3, as DNA: TGTGCCAGCAGTTCCGTCCATCAGGTTTACGAGCAGTACTTC.

The chain uses TRBV4-1 and TRBJ2-7, with D unresolved. CDR3 size: 14 residues. CDR1 and CDR2 (germline): MGHRA, YSYEKL. Trimming removed 0 bases at V and 4 bases at J, with 10 bases between. The CDR3: CASSQEGTRYEQYF. CDR3 sequence (DNA): TGCGCCAGCAGCCAAGAAGGTACCAGATACGAGCAGTACTTC.

This clonotype came up once. The chain links TRBV7-2 to TRBJ1-6, with 7 bases identical to TRBD1. CDR3 length: 15 residues. Germline CDR1 reads SGHTA; CDR2 reads FQGNSA. J gave up 7 bases and V 4 bases, and 7 bases lay outside the gene matches. The CDR3 reads CASSSDRAGNSPLHF. Here the CDR3 DNA reads TGTGCCAGCAGCTCCGACAGGGCTGGCAATTCACCCCTCCACTTT. Full variable domain (outside the CDR3, taken from reference TRBV7-2 and TRBJ1-6): GAGVSQSPSNKVTEKGKDVELRCDPISGHTALYWYRQSLGQGLEFLIYFQGNSAPDKSGLPSDRFSAERTGGSVSTLTIQRTQQEDSAVYLCASSSDRAGNSPLHFGNGTRLTVT.

This clonotype was seen more than once but under ten times. V is TRBV7-2 and J is TRBJ1-2; unclear D gene. The CDR3 is 14 residues long. V was cut by 4 bases and J by 0 bases, with 9 bases left in between. Germline V gene data show CDR1 as SGHTA and CDR2 as FQGNSA. The CDR3 coding sequence is TGTGCCAGCAGCTCGGGAGTAGCTAACTATGGCTACACCTTC. Translated, it gives CASSSGVANYGYTF.

The V call is TRBV7-2, the J call TRBJ1-6; tentatively, D is TRBD1 (5 bases). The CDR3 contains 14 residues. Germline loops: CDR1 SGHTA, CDR2 FQGNSA. V shed 10 bases and J shed 7 bases, with 17 bases lying between them. The CDR3 sequence: CATPGPGPNSPLHF. CDR3 in DNA: TGTGCCACCCCGGGTCCGGGGCCCAATTCACCCCTCCACTTT.

This chain connects TRBV29-1 to TRBJ1-5; D is undetermined. Trimming removed 7 bases at V and 2 bases at J, with 18 bases between. CDR1 and CDR2 from the germline V gene are SQVTM and ANQGSEA. CDR3 length: 15 amino acids. The CDR3 reads CSASDGILGNQPQHF. In DNA, the CDR3 is TGCAGCGCCTCGGACGGGATCTTGGGCAATCAGCCCCAGCATTTT.

This clonotype was seen a few times. The chain combines TRBV10-3 with TRBJ2-7; TRBD1 or TRBD2 may be the D gene (5 bases each). CDR1 is ENHRY, CDR2 SYGVKD, per germline. Trimming shortened V by 6 bases and J by 3 bases, and 9 bases separated the two germline ends. The CDR3 is made up of 12 amino acids. CDR3 amino acids: CAISRDGYEQYF. In nucleotides, the CDR3 is TGTGCCATCAGCCGGGACGGCTACGAGCAGTACTTC.